These 5 T cell receptor beta chains came from one sample sequenced in a study of cytomegalovirus exposure and HLA in healthy donors. Primers for the PCR totalled 60 Vbeta and 13 Jbeta. Sequencing used immunoSEQ multiplex PCR; TCRdb keeps in-frame clones, though not all of them. The sample includes around 160,000 clones, around 73% of them seen just once. The sample comprised PBMCs. All receptors derive from a male donor in good health and CMV-seronegative.

The rearrangement links TRBV6-5 to TRBJ2-1, with 10 bases identical to TRBD2. The CDR3 spans 15 residues. The germline gives CDR1 MNHEY, CDR2 SVGAGI. The J segment lost 2 bases and the V segment lost 8 bases, leaving 6 bases of the junction unmatched. DNA of the CDR3: TGTGCCAGCGGAGCGGGGGGGCTCACCTACAATGAGCAGTTCTTC. Protein: CASGAGGLTYNEQFF.

This clone has a handful of counts. V is TRBV7-2 and J is TRBJ1-2; D not resolved. Trimming shortened V by 0 bases and J by 6 bases, and 11 bases separated the two germline ends. This CDR3 comprises 14 residues. CDR1 is SGHTA, CDR2 FQGNSA, per germline. The CDR3 DNA reads TGTGCCAGCAGCTTAGCGAGGCGAGAGGATGGCTACACCTTC. This encodes CASSLARREDGYTF.

J is TRBJ2-2 and V is TRBV7-6; TRBD1 matches at 9 bases. Germline lookup yields CDR1 SGHVS and CDR2 FNYEAQ. The CDR3 covers 16 residues. The V gene end was trimmed by 5 bases and the J gene end by 5 bases; junction bases not matched to a gene: 9. CDR3 in amino acids: CASSPTGTGMTGELFF. The CDR3 bases are TGTGCCAGCAGCCCGACCGGGACAGGGATGACCGGGGAGCTGTTTTTT.

The chain combines TRBV19 with TRBJ1-6; D may be TRBD1 (6 bases). The germline V gene encodes CDR1 LNHDA and CDR2 SQIVND (reference sequence). The CDR3 has 13 amino acids. Between the trimmed V and J ends, which lost 7 bases and 12 bases, there was a span of 16 bases. CDR3 residues: CASTPDSVLPLHF. The CDR3 DNA follows: TGTGCCAGTACACCGGACAGCGTTTTACCCCTCCACTTT.

This clone was picked up a small number of times. This chain uses TRBV6-6 with TRBJ1-2; 10 bases agree with TRBD1. CDR1 is MNHNY and CDR2 is SVGAGI in the germline V gene (reference sequence). The CDR3 extends over 15 amino acids. V was pared by 6 bases and J by 0 bases, with 4 bases of the junction left unmatched. CDR3 in amino acids: CASRTGTGANYGYTF. CDR3 nucleotide sequence: TGTGCCAGCAGAACCGGGACAGGGGCTAACTATGGCTACACCTTC.